The 28 T cell receptor beta chains given below trace back to one sample, sequenced in a study of shared clonotypes between healthy human individuals. The assay was immunoSEQ multiplex PCR, and TCRdb's table has in-frame clones only and misses some. The sample holds some 580,000 clones, nearly 98% seen once. Terminally differentiated effector memory CD45RA+ cells were left out of the naive CD8 fraction, which was CD45RO-negative and positively selected for CCR7. Source material: naive CD8+ T cells sorted from blood. Receptor source: a man aged 25 to 40 in good health.

The gene calls are TRBV30 and TRBJ1-4, with D uncertain. CDR1 is GTSNPN, CDR2 SVGIG, per germline (reference sequence). With 5 bases removed from V and 8 bases from J, the gap between germline ends came to 15 bases. The CDR3 totals 13 residues. The CDR3 coding sequence is TGTGCCTGGGCGGCACCTTGGGAAGAAAAACTGTTTTTT. Amino acids: CAWAAPWEEKLFF.

CDR3 protein: CASSLGRDSTNYGYTF. CDR3 in DNA: TGTGCCAGCAGCTTAGGCCGGGACAGTACTAACTATGGCTACACCTTC. This rearrangement joins TRBV7-9 to TRBJ1-2, with TRBD1 identical over 7 bases. V shed 1 base and J 0 bases; nucleotides not matched to a gene: 5. CDR3 length equals 16 residues. Germline CDR1 and CDR2: SEHNR and FQNEAQ (reference sequence).

Concerning this clone itself: Other DNA variants within this sample encode the same CDR3. The genes are TRBV27 and TRBJ1-1, with 7 nucleotides matching TRBD1. The CDR3 loop spans 12 amino acids. V lost 8 bases to trimming and J lost 4 bases; unmatched junction nucleotides: 4. Germline CDR1 reads MNHEY; CDR2 reads SMNVEV (reference sequence). CDR3: CASGPGGTEAFF. The CDR3 nucleotides read TGTGCCAGCGGGCCAGGGGGCACTGAAGCTTTCTTT.

This clone was seen once. This CDR3 is also generated by other DNA sequences in the sample. The chain links TRBV30 to TRBJ2-1; no clear D. Trimming stripped 0 bases from V and 6 bases from J, with 0 bases between. Per germline, CDR1 GTSNPN and CDR2 SVGIG (reference sequence). The CDR3 sequence is 10 residues long. The CDR3 bases are TGTGCCTGGAGTGTCAATGAGCAGTTCTTC. It codes for CAWSVNEQFF.

This rearrangement joins TRBV4-3 to TRBJ2-7, with D perhaps TRBD1 (5 bases). From germline, CDR1 is LGHNA and CDR2 YSLEER. Trimming removed 0 bases at V and 1 base at J, with 13 bases between. The CDR3 contains 16 residues. CDR3 DNA: TGCGCCAGCAGCCAAGATAGGTGGACACCTTCCTACGAGCAGTACTTC. It encodes CASSQDRWTPSYEQYF.

Only one count was recorded for this clone. J is TRBJ2-7 and V is TRBV28, with 11 positions matching TRBD2. This CDR3 is 13 amino acids long. With V trimmed by 10 bases and J by 3 bases, 5 bases remained unmatched. Germline values: CDR1 MDHEN, CDR2 SYDVKM. The DNA of the CDR3 is TGTGCCATTAGCGGGACTAGCGGCTACGAGCAGTACTTC. It yields the protein CAISGTSGYEQYF. Using reference TRBV28 and TRBJ2-7 for the parts outside the CDR3, the full variable domain is DVKVTQSSRYLVKRTGEKVFLECVQDMDHENMFWYRQDPGLGLRLIYFSYDVKMKEKGDIPEGYSVSREKKERFSLILESASTNQTSMYLCAISGTSGYEQYFGPGTRLTVT.

This sequence joins TRBV29-1 and TRBJ2-3; TRBD1 is a possible D gene (6 bases). The CDR3 has 14 amino acids. V was trimmed by 8 bases and J by 2 bases, leaving 17 bases between them. Germline values: CDR1 SQVTM, CDR2 ANQGSEA. CDR3 residues: CSTYTGIDTDTQYF. As DNA, the CDR3 is TGCAGCACCTACACAGGGATTGACACAGATACGCAGTATTTT.

V is TRBV7-5 and J is TRBJ2-7; the DNA was not used to check the table's D call, TRBD1. TRBV7-5 is a pseudogene segment. CDR3 length: 14 amino acids. CDR3 sequence (DNA): TGTGTCAGAACCCACTTAGGGGCAACTAACGAGCAGTACTTC. Protein: CVRTHLGATNEQYF.

In DNA form, the CDR3 reads TGCGCCAGCAGCCCCGGTGTCCGGCAACGATTGGGTGAAAAACTGTTTTTT. The encoded protein is CASSPGVRQRLGEKLFF. The chain couples TRBV5-1 to TRBJ1-4; D is ambiguous. The CDR3 length is 17 residues. V shed 4 bases and J shed 7 bases, with 23 bases lying between them. The germline CDR1 and CDR2 sequences are SGHRS and YFSETQ.

The chain has TRBV6-5 and TRBJ2-1, with 11 bases identical to TRBD2. This CDR3 has 16 amino acids. J gave up 4 bases and V 4 bases, and 6 bases lay outside the gene matches. Looked up from germline, CDR1 is MNHEY and CDR2 is SVGAGI. Written as DNA, the CDR3 is TGTGCCAGCAGTTCACTGACTAGCGGGGTTTACAATGAGCAGTTCTTC. It codes for CASSSLTSGVYNEQFF.

The rearrangement uses TRBV11-3 and TRBJ2-1, with no clear D. V lost 4 bases, J lost 7 bases, and 11 bases lay in between. CDR1 and CDR2 (germline): SGHNT, YENEEA. This CDR3 is built from 13 residues. For the CDR3, the DNA is TGTGCCAGCAGCTCTGCACTTAGGAATGAGCAGTTCTTC. This codes for CASSSALRNEQFF.

The chain couples TRBV11-2 to TRBJ1-3; D is uncertain. This CDR3 region has 14 residues. V shed 3 bases and J shed 3 bases, with 9 bases lying between them. Germline loops: CDR1 SGHAT, CDR2 FQNNGV. CDR3 nucleotide sequence: TGTGCCAGCAGCTTTCTTAAGGTTGGAAACACCATATATTTT. It yields the protein CASSFLKVGNTIYF.

The chain combines TRBV7-8 with TRBJ1-5; 9 bases fit TRBD1. The CDR3 spans 16 residues. CDR1 is SGHVS, CDR2 FQNEAQ, per germline. J lost 7 bases, V lost 0 bases, and 7 bases had no gene match. The CDR3: CASSLARTGARQPQHF. The CDR3 DNA reads TGTGCCAGCAGCTTAGCTAGGACAGGGGCGAGACAGCCCCAGCATTTT.

The chain carries TRBV28 and TRBJ1-3; D is unresolved. V was cut by 5 bases and J by 0 bases, with 17 bases left in between. From germline, CDR1 is MDHEN and CDR2 SYDVKM. CDR3 size: 17 residues. CDR3 DNA sequence: TGTGCCAGCAGTCCCCCCGGGGTCGGCCTCTCTGGAAACACCATATATTTT. Translated, it gives CASSPPGVGLSGNTIYF.

The rearrangement uses TRBV4-2 and TRBJ2-1; TRBD2 matches at 10 bases. This CDR3 has 15 amino acids. Germline CDR1 and CDR2: LGHNA and YNFKEQ. V lost 5 bases to trimming and J lost 2 bases; unmatched junction nucleotides: 3. The CDR3 protein is CASSKAGGTYNEQFF. CDR3 nucleotide sequence: TGTGCCAGCAGCAAAGCGGGAGGGACCTACAATGAGCAGTTCTTC.

The CDR3 sequence is CASSALAGASDNEQFF. In DNA, the CDR3 is TGTGCCAGCAGCGCCCTAGCGGGAGCCTCTGACAATGAGCAGTTCTTC. The V call is TRBV7-8, the J call TRBJ2-1; 10 bases map to TRBD2. The CDR3 has 16 residues. Germline assignment: CDR1 SGHVS and CDR2 FQNEAQ. Trimming took 5 bases from V and 5 from J; bases not matched to a gene: 9.

The J gene is TRBJ1-1, the V gene TRBV4-1; D unresolved. V dropped 8 bases and J dropped 0 bases, with 19 bases sitting between them. Germline-derived CDR1 and CDR2 are MGHRA and YSYEKL. The CDR3 contains 16 residues. The DNA of the CDR3 is TGCGCCAGCCGATTCCACAGACTAAGCATGAACACTGAAGCTTTCTTT. This translates into CASRFHRLSMNTEAFF.

This chain uses TRBV4-1 with TRBJ2-1; D is ambiguous. CDR3 length equals 16 residues. V was shortened by 2 bases and J by 6 bases, with 17 bases between the two germline ends. Germline CDR1 MGHRA, CDR2 YSYEKL. CDR3 in amino acids: CASSQIQRPLSNEQFF. CDR3 in DNA: TGCGCCAGCAGCCAAATTCAGCGCCCCTTAAGCAATGAGCAGTTCTTC.

The chain is built from TRBV7-3 and TRBJ2-7, with a weak D call TRBD2 (5 bases). CDR3 size: 14 residues. Trimming removed 5 bases at V and 0 bases at J, with 11 bases between. The germline gives CDR1 SGHTA, CDR2 FQGTGA. The CDR3 here is CASSPLGDSYEQYF. The CDR3 DNA sequence: TGTGCCAGCAGCCCCCTCGGGGACTCCTACGAGCAGTACTTC.

The CDR3 region is CASSLADTIYF. The DNA for the CDR3 is TGTGCCAGCAGCTTAGCTGACACCATATATTTT. The chain carries TRBV13 and TRBJ1-3; D ambiguous. The CDR3 totals 11 residues. Looked up from germline, CDR1 is PRHDT and CDR2 is FYEKMQ (reference sequence). V gave up 1 base and J gave up 8 bases, with 3 bases separating them. Full variable domain (rest looked up from reference TRBV13 and TRBJ1-3): AAGVIQSPRHLIKEKRETATLKCYPIPRHDTVYWYQQGPGQDPQFLISFYEKMQSDKGSIPDRFSAQQFSDYHSELNMSSLELGDSALYFCASSLADTIYFGEGSWLTVV.

This rearrangement joins TRBV10-1 to TRBJ2-7, with a tentative D call TRBD2 (5 bases). The CDR3 sequence is 16 residues long. Germline CDR1 reads WNHNN; CDR2 reads SYGVQD (reference sequence). Trimming shortened V by 0 bases and J by 7 bases, and 19 bases separated the two germline ends. The CDR3 region has the DNA TGCGCCAGCAGTGAGTCGAGAATAGGCACCGGGAAGGAGCAGTACTTC. Protein: CASSESRIGTGKEQYF.

This clone was recorded once. The V call is TRBV5-4, the J call TRBJ1-1; D unclear. Trimming left V 3 bases short and J 3 bases short, with 15 bases between. The CDR3 contains 15 residues. Germline CDR1 reads SGHNT; CDR2 reads YYREEE (reference sequence). For the CDR3, the DNA is TGTGCCAGCAGCTCACCGGAAGTGGGATACACTGAAGCTTTCTTT. Translating gives CASSSPEVGYTEAFF.

J is TRBJ2-1 and V is TRBV5-1; D may be TRBD2 (6 bases). The CDR3 runs 17 residues. Trimming shortened V by 2 bases and J by 4 bases, and 19 bases separated the two germline ends. Germline-derived CDR1 and CDR2 are SGHRS and YFSETQ. The CDR3 region is CASSFRLVTEGYNEQFF. The CDR3, as DNA: TGCGCCAGCAGCTTCCGACTAGTGACGGAAGGTTACAATGAGCAGTTCTTC. Complete variable domain (other parts from reference TRBV5-1 and TRBJ2-1): KAGVTQTPRYLIKTRGQQVTLSCSPISGHRSVSWYQQTPGQGLQFLFEYFSETQRNKGNFPGRFSGRQFSNSRSEMNVSTLELGDSALYLCASSFRLVTEGYNEQFFGPGTRLTVL.

This sequence joins TRBV7-8 and TRBJ2-3; no firm D call. The germline V and J ends were trimmed by 2 bases and 2 bases, with 11 bases remaining between them. CDR1 and CDR2 from the germline V gene are SGHVS and FQNEAQ. The CDR3 is made up of 15 amino acids. CDR3: CASSLLGGTTDTQYF. As DNA, the CDR3 is TGTGCCAGCAGCTTATTGGGCGGAACCACAGATACGCAGTATTTT.

The V call is TRBV28, the J call TRBJ2-7; no clear D. From germline, CDR1 is MDHEN and CDR2 SYDVKM. The CDR3 consists of 15 residues. Between the trimmed V and J ends, which lost 2 bases and 0 bases, there was a span of 11 bases. The CDR3 loop is CASSLPDASSYEQYF. The CDR3 DNA reads as TGTGCCAGCAGTTTACCTGATGCGAGCTCCTACGAGCAGTACTTC.

This clone was detected only once. The chain carries TRBV6-4 and TRBJ2-1; 10 bases align to TRBD2. Germline V lookup: CDR1 MRHNA, CDR2 SNTAGT. The V segment lost 4 bases and the J segment 1 base; nucleotides outside the gene matches: 4. This CDR3 comprises 16 residues. DNA of the CDR3: TGTGCCAGCAGTGTAAGCGGGAGGGGATCCTACAATGAGCAGTTCTTC. It codes for CASSVSGRGSYNEQFF.

V is TRBV11-2 and J is TRBJ2-6; no clear D. Between the trimmed V and J ends, which lost 4 bases and 0 bases, there was a span of 7 bases. This CDR3 region has 15 residues. CDR1 is SGHAT and CDR2 is FQNNGV in the germline V gene. CDR3 loop: CASSSDHSGANVLTF. CDR3 coding DNA: TGTGCCAGCAGCTCGGACCACTCTGGGGCCAACGTCCTGACTTTC.

The CDR3 here is CASSLVGNEKLFF. The CDR3 bases are TGCGCCAGCAGCTTGGTGGGTAATGAAAAACTGTTTTTT. The chain is built from TRBV5-1 and TRBJ1-4, with D uncertain. Germline V gene lookup returns CDR1 SGHRS and CDR2 YFSETQ. The V gene lost 0 bases and the J gene lost 4 bases, with 4 bases spanning the gap. The CDR3 is 13 residues long.